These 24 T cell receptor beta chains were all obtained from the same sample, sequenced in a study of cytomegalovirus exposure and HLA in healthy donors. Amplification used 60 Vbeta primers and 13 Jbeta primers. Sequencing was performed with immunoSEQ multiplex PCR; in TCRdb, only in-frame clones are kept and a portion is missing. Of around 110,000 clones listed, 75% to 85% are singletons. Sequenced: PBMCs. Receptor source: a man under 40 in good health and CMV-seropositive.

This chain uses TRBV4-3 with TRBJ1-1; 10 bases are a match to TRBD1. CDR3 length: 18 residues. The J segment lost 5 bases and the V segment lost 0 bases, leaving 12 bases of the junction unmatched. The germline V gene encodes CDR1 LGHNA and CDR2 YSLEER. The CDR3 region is CASSQDIGTGARVTEAFF. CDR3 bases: TGCGCCAGCAGCCAAGATATAGGGACAGGGGCCCGAGTAACTGAAGCTTTCTTT.

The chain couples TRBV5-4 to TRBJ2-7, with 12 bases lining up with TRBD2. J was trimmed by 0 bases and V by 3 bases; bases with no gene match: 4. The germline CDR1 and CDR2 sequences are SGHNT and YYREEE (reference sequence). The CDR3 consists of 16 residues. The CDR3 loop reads CASSSTSGRRSYEQYF. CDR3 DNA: TGTGCCAGCAGCTCGACTAGCGGGAGACGCTCCTACGAGCAGTACTTC.

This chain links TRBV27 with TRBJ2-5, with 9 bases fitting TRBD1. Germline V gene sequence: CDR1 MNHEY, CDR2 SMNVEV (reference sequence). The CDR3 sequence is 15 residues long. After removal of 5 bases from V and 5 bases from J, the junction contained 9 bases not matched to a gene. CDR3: CASSPGDRAGETQYF. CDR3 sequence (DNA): TGTGCCAGCAGTCCCGGGGACAGGGCGGGGGAGACCCAGTACTTC.

CDR3 sequence: CAFRRYTRSNEQFF. In DNA, the CDR3 is TGTGCCTTTAGGAGGTACACCAGAAGCAATGAGCAGTTCTTC. V usage is TRBV30 and J usage is TRBJ2-1, with D possibly TRBD2 on 5 matching bases. The CDR3 is 14 amino acids. V was trimmed by 7 bases and J by 6 bases, leaving 19 bases between them. The germline V gene has CDR1 GTSNPN and CDR2 SVGIG (reference sequence). The full variable domain, its missing parts supplied by reference TRBV30 and TRBJ2-1, is SQTIHQWPATLVQPVGSPLSLECTVEGTSNPNLYWYRQAAGRGLQLLFYSVGIGQISSEVPQNLSASRPQDRQFILSSKKLLLSDSGFYLCAFRRYTRSNEQFFGPGTRLTVL.

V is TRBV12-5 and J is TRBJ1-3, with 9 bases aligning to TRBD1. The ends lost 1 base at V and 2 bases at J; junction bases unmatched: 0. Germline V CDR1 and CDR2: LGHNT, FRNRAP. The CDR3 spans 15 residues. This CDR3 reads CASGLGQGAGNTIYF. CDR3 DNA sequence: TGTGCTAGTGGTTTGGGACAGGGGGCTGGAAACACCATATATTTT.

For the CDR3, the DNA is TGCAGCGACGTACGGTCAGGGCACAACCCGTACAATGAGCAGTTCTTC. Its protein product is CSDVRSGHNPYNEQFF. The chain has TRBV29-1 and TRBJ2-1; the D gene is possibly TRBD1 (5 bases). CDR1 and CDR2 from the germline V gene are SQVTM and ANQGSEA. Trimming removed 7 bases at V and 4 bases at J, with 23 bases between. The CDR3 length is 16 residues.

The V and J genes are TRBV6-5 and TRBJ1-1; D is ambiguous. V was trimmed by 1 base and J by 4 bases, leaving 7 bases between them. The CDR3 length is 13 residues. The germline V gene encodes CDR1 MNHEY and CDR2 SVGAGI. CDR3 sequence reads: CASSYYEATEAFF. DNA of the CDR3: TGTGCCAGCAGTTACTATGAGGCCACTGAAGCTTTCTTT.

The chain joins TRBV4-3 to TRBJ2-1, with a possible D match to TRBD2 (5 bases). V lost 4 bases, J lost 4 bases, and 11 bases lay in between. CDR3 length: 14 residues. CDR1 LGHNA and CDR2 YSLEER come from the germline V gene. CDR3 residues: CASSPGRGYNEQFF. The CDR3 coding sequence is TGCGCCAGCAGCCCGGGTAGAGGGTACAATGAGCAGTTCTTC.

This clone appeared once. The DNA for the CDR3 is TGCGCCAGCAGCCAACGGCAGGGGGCGTACTATGGCTACACCTTC. Its translation is CASSQRQGAYYGYTF. The chain couples TRBV4-1 to TRBJ1-2, with 8 bases identical to TRBD1. The CDR3 runs to 15 residues. Per the germline V gene, CDR1 is MGHRA and CDR2 is YSYEKL. V dropped 2 bases and J dropped 3; count of bases not matched to a gene: 5.

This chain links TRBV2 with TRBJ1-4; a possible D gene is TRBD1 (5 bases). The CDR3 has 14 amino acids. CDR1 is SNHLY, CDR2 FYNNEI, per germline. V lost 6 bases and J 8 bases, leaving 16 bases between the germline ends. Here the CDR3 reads CASRFDRRNEKLFF. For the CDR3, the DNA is TGTGCCAGCAGGTTTGACAGAAGAAACGAAAAACTGTTTTTT.

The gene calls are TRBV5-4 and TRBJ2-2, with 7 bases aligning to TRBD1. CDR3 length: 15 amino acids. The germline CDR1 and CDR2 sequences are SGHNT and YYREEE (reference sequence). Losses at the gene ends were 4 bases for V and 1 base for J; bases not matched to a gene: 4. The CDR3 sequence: CASSQDRENTGELFF. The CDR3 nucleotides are TGTGCCAGCAGCCAAGACAGGGAGAACACCGGGGAGCTGTTTTTT.

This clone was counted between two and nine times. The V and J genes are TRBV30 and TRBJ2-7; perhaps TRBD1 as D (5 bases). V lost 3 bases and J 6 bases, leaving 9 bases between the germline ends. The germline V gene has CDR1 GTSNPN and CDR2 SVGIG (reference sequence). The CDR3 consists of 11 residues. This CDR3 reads CAWSQGGEQYF. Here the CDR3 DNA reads TGTGCCTGGAGCCAGGGTGGCGAGCAGTACTTC. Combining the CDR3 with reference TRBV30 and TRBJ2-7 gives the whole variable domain SQTIHQWPATLVQPVGSPLSLECTVEGTSNPNLYWYRQAAGRGLQLLFYSVGIGQISSEVPQNLSASRPQDRQFILSSKKLLLSDSGFYLCAWSQGGEQYFGPGTRLTVT.

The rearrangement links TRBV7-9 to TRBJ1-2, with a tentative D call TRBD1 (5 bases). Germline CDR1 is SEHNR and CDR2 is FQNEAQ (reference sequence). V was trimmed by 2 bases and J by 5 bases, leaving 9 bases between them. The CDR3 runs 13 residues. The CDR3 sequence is CASSLNRFYGYTF. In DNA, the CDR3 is TGTGCCAGCAGCTTAAACAGGTTTTATGGCTACACCTTC.

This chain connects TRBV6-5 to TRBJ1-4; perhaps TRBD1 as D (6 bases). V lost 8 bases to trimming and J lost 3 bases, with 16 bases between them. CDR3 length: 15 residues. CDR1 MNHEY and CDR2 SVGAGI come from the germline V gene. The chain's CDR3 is CASSHGDTSNEKLFF. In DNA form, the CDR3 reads TGTGCCAGCTCTCACGGGGACACTTCTAATGAAAAACTGTTTTTT.

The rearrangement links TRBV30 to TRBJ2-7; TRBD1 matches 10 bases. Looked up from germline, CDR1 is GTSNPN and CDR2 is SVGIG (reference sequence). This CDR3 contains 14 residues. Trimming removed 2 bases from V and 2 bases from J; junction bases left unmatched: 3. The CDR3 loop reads CAWSSGTGAYEQYF. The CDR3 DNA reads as TGTGCCTGGAGTTCCGGGACAGGGGCCTACGAGCAGTACTTC.

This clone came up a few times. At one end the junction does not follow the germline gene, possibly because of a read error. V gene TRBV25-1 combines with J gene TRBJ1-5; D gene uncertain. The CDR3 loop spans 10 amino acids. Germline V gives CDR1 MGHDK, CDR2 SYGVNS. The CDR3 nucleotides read TGCGCGTATAGCAATCAGCCCCAGCATTTT. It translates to CAYSNQPQHF.

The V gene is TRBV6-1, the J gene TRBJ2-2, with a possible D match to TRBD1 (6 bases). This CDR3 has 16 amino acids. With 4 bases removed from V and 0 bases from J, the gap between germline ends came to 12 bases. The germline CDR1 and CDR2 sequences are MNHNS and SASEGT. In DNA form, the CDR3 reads TGTGCCAGCAGTGTGGACAGACCTTCGAACACCGGGGAGCTGTTTTTT. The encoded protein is CASSVDRPSNTGELFF.

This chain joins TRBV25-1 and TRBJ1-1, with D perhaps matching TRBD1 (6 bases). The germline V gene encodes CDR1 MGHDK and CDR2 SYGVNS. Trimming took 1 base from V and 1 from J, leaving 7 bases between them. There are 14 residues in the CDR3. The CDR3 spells CASSELDRNTEAFF. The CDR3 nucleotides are TGTGCCAGCAGTGAATTGGACAGGAACACTGAAGCTTTCTTT. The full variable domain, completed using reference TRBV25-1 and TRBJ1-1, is EADIYQTPRYLVIGTGKKITLECSQTMGHDKMYWYQQDPGMELHLIHYSYGVNSTEKGDLSSESTVSRIRTEHFPLTLESARPSHTSQYLCASSELDRNTEAFFGQGTRLTVV.

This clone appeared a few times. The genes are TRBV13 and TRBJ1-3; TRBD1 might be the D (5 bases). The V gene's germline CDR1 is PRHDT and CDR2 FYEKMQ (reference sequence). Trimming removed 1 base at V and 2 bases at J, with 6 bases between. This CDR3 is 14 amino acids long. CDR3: CASSLARAGNTIYF. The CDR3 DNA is TGTGCCAGCAGCTTAGCCAGGGCTGGAAACACCATATATTTT.

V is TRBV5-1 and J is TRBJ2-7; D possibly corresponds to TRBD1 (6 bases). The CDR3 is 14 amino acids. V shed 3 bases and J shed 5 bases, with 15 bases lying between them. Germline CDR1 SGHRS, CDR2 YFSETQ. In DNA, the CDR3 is TGCGCCAGCAGCTCCTCAACAGGGTTCCACGAGCAGTACTTC. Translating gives CASSSSTGFHEQYF.

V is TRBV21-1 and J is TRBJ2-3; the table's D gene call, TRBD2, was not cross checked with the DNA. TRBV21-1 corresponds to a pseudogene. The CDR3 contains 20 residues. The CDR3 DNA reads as TGTGCCAGCAGCCCCGGAACCGGGACTAGCGGGAGTGGTTGCACAGATACGCAGTATTTT. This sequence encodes CASSPGTGTSGSGCTDTQYF.

The CDR3 here is CAWSRLWRASGNTIYF. The CDR3 DNA is TGTGCCTGGAGTAGGTTATGGAGGGCGAGCGGAAACACCATATATTTT. V gene TRBV30 combines with J gene TRBJ1-3; D gene ambiguous. Germline V lookup: CDR1 GTSNPN, CDR2 SVGIG (reference sequence). This CDR3 comprises 16 residues. The V end was cut by 2 bases, the J end by 4 bases, with 18 bases between.

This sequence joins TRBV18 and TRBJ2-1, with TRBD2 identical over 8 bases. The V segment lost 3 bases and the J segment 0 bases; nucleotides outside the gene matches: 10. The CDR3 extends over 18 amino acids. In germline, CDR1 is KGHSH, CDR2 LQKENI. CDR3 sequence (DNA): TGTGCCAGCTCACCTCGACCTAGCGGGTTTAGCTCCTACAATGAGCAGTTCTTC. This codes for CASSPRPSGFSSYNEQFF.

CDR3: CASSLESRRTEAFF. The CDR3 bases are TGTGCCAGCAGCTTAGAAAGTCGTAGAACTGAAGCTTTCTTT. The chain carries TRBV7-9 and TRBJ1-1; D unclear. Trimming stripped 1 base from V and 5 bases from J, with 11 bases between. The CDR3 contains 14 residues. Germline assignment: CDR1 SEHNR and CDR2 FQNEAQ (reference sequence).